Sequencing of this T cell receptor beta chain was carried out in a study of sequential checkpoint blockade in melanoma. Study-level background: After both sequences, patients received maintenance nivolumab.

Treatment noted: randomized to nivolumab then ipilimumab (arm A) or the reverse (arm B). None of the patients previously received DNA-damaging chemotherapy. The CDR3 has 15 residues. Germline assignment: CDR1 SQVTM and CDR2 ANQGSEA. The V end lost 6 bases, the J end lost 0 bases, and 17 bases lay between the germline ends. Profiled with immunoSEQ multiplex PCR; TCRdb holds only in-frame clones, not every one. The table lists about 27,000 clones, 60% to 80% of them singletons. The chain uses TRBV29-1 and TRBJ1-1, with D possibly matching TRBD1 (6 bases). Specimen: CD8+ T cells sorted from blood (inferred from file names), collected from a patient given nivolumab and ipilimumab in sequence. This TCR was recovered from a human donor with melanoma. CDR3 protein: CSVKIRDTMNTEAFF. The CDR3 nucleotides read TGCAGCGTGAAAATCCGGGACACCATGAACACTGAAGCTTTCTTT.